The next 32 T cell receptor beta chains were all read from a single sample in a study of cytomegalovirus exposure and HLA in healthy donors (dated by TCRdb to 2015 to 2018). The library was prepared using the immunoSEQ multiplex PCR assay. For the multiplex PCR, a mixture combining 60 forward primers for TCR Vbeta segments and 13 reverse primers for TCR Jbeta segments was used. As stored in TCRdb, this immuneACCESS dataset retains in-frame rearrangements with V and J assigned. A fraction of the clones does not appear; measured against another copy, unresolved V genes explain less than half of the discrepancy, and the remainder lacks a known reason. This sample is represented by 200,000 to 250,000 clones; roughly 82% of them were singletons. The ten largest make up 5.4% of the sample. Material for sequencing was PBMCs. These receptors were collected from a woman aged 40 to 49 in good health and CMV-seropositive.

The CDR3: CASSSSRGEQFF. CDR3 coding DNA: TGTGCCAGCAGCTCTTCTAGGGGTGAGCAGTTCTTC. The V gene is TRBV7-3, the J gene TRBJ2-1; D possibly corresponds to TRBD1 (5 bases). Trimming took off 4 bases at V and 9 bases at J, with 10 bases between the two ends. CDR1 and CDR2 from the germline V gene are SGHTA and FQGTGA. The CDR3 covers 12 residues.

J is TRBJ2-1 and V is TRBV13; TRBD2 aligns across 14 bases. The CDR3 length is 18 residues. Germline assignment: CDR1 PRHDT and CDR2 FYEKMQ (reference sequence). V dropped 6 bases and J dropped 5; count of bases not matched to a gene: 12. In DNA form, the CDR3 reads TGTGCCAGCAGTCCTAGGACTAGCGGGGGGCCCGGGGACAATGAGCAGTTCTTC. Translated, it gives CASSPRTSGGPGDNEQFF.

The sample holds a few counts of this clone. V usage is TRBV6-5 and J usage is TRBJ2-7, with 10 positions matching TRBD2. This CDR3 has 15 residues. Germline V CDR1 and CDR2: MNHEY, SVGAGI. The trim removed 2 bases at V and 3 bases at J, leaving 4 bases unmatched. CDR3 bases: TGTGCCAGCAGTTACAGCGGGAGGGCGGGCTACGAGCAGTACTTC. Translation: CASSYSGRAGYEQYF.

The chain employs TRBV9 and TRBJ1-1; D is uncertain. Per germline, CDR1 SGDLS and CDR2 YYNGEE. Trimming pared 0 bases from V and 4 bases from J, leaving 4 bases between. The length of the CDR3 is 12 residues. Written as DNA, the CDR3 is TGTGCCAGCAGCGTAGTATCCACTGAAGCTTTCTTT. Its translation: CASSVVSTEAFF. The full variable domain, with the rest looked up from reference TRBV9 and TRBJ1-1, is DSGVTQTPKHLITATGQRVTLRCSPRSGDLSVYWYQQSLDQGLQFLIQYYNGEERAKGNILERFSAQQFPDLHSELNLSSLELGDSALYFCASSVVSTEAFFGQGTRLTVV.

This sequence joins TRBV7-9 and TRBJ2-5; tentative D call: TRBD1 (6 bases). V lost 5 bases, J lost 5 bases, and 15 bases lay in between. Per the germline V gene, CDR1 is SEHNR and CDR2 is FQNEAQ (reference sequence). The CDR3 is 14 residues long. CDR3 bases: TGTGCCAGCAGCACCGGGACACTGCGGGAGACCCAGTACTTC. Amino acids: CASSTGTLRETQYF.

This rearrangement joins TRBV4-3 to TRBJ2-1, with D unclear. Germline V gene sequence: CDR1 LGHNA, CDR2 YSLEER. The V end was cut by 5 bases, the J end by 5 bases, with 13 bases between. The CDR3 is made up of 14 amino acids. In DNA form, the CDR3 reads TGCGCCAGCAGCGTAGCCTTGGGTGACAATGAGCAGTTCTTC. It codes for CASSVALGDNEQFF.

V usage is TRBV15 and J usage is TRBJ2-1, with 9 nucleotides matching TRBD1. The CDR3 has 15 residues. From germline, CDR1 is LNHNV and CDR2 YYDKDF (reference sequence). With 3 bases clipped from V and 2 bases from J, the junction kept 2 bases outside the gene matches. The DNA for the CDR3 is TGTGCCACCAGCAGGGACAGGGGCCCCTACAATGAGCAGTTCTTC. It is translated as CATSRDRGPYNEQFF.

This chain joins TRBV6-5 and TRBJ2-1; 8 bases align to TRBD1. After removal of 0 bases from V and 7 bases from J, the junction contained 5 bases not matched to a gene. The CDR3 has 15 residues. CDR1 and CDR2 (germline): MNHEY, SVGAGI. The CDR3 DNA sequence: TGTGCCAGCAGTTACTCCAGGGGGCGATTAAATGAGCAGTTCTTC. It specifies CASSYSRGRLNEQFF.

This chain joins TRBV6-5 and TRBJ1-2, with 9 bases aligning to TRBD1. The CDR3 sequence is 15 residues long. Per the germline V gene, CDR1 is MNHEY and CDR2 is SVGAGI. Losses at the gene ends were 0 bases for V and 4 bases for J; bases not matched to a gene: 3. The CDR3 sequence: CASSYSTGGSYGYTF. The CDR3 region has the DNA TGTGCCAGCAGTTACTCGACAGGGGGGAGCTATGGCTACACCTTC.

CDR3 sequence: CASSDGTGGNYGYTF. In nucleotides, the CDR3 is TGTGCCAGCAGTGACGGGACAGGGGGGAACTATGGCTACACCTTC. This chain uses TRBV6-6 with TRBJ1-2; 11 positions match TRBD1. Per germline, CDR1 MNHNY and CDR2 SVGAGI (reference sequence). This CDR3 comprises 15 residues. Trimming cost V 5 bases and J 2 bases; bases outside gene matches: 4.

In DNA form, the CDR3 reads TGTGCCAGCAGCTTACCCGCTGGCAGGGGCAACGAGCAGTACTTC. It codes for CASSLPAGRGNEQYF. The chain employs TRBV7-8 and TRBJ2-7; a possible D gene is TRBD1 (6 bases). V was cut by 2 bases and J by 5 bases, with 16 bases left in between. Per germline, CDR1 SGHVS and CDR2 FQNEAQ. The CDR3 consists of 15 residues.

The CDR3 region has the DNA TGTGCCAGCAGCGGGGGAGAGCTTTACAATCAGCCCCAGCATTTT. Amino acid sequence: CASSGGELYNQPQHF. J is TRBJ1-5 and V is TRBV9; D ambiguous. The V gene lost 3 bases and the J gene lost 3 bases, with 13 bases spanning the gap. This CDR3 comprises 15 residues. Looked up from germline, CDR1 is SGDLS and CDR2 is YYNGEE.

The table lists this clone with a count of one. This rearrangement joins TRBV6-5 to TRBJ1-2; the match to TRBD1 covers 9 bases. This CDR3 region has 14 residues. The germline gives CDR1 MNHEY, CDR2 SVGAGI. V was clipped by 6 bases and J by 4 bases; unmatched bases: 6. CDR3 residues: CASSLGQGTYGYTF. The CDR3 coding sequence is TGTGCCAGCAGCCTCGGACAGGGGACCTATGGCTACACCTTC.

The J gene is TRBJ1-1, the V gene TRBV6-5; D is perhaps TRBD1 (6 bases). The germline gives CDR1 MNHEY, CDR2 SVGAGI. V was cut by 3 bases and J by 5 bases, with 13 bases left in between. This CDR3 comprises 14 residues. The CDR3 nucleotides are TGTGCCAGCAGTTATGCGCAGGGGCGAACTGAAGCTTTCTTT. It translates to CASSYAQGRTEAFF.

The V gene is TRBV7-9, the J gene TRBJ1-5; D might be TRBD1 (5 bases). CDR3 length: 12 residues. Germline assignment: CDR1 SEHNR and CDR2 FQNEAQ (reference sequence). V lost 4 bases to trimming and J lost 7 bases, with 8 bases between them. The CDR3 sequence is CASSSTGQPQHF. In DNA, the CDR3 is TGTGCCAGCAGCTCAACAGGCCAGCCCCAGCATTTT.

V is TRBV7-2 and J is TRBJ2-7, with no clear D. The germline gives CDR1 SGHTA, CDR2 FQGNSA. The CDR3 sequence is 12 residues long. Trimming took off 5 bases at V and 2 bases at J, with 7 bases between the two ends. CDR3 region: CASSQTTYEQYF. The CDR3 DNA is TGTGCCAGCAGCCAAACAACCTACGAGCAGTACTTC.

CDR3 protein: CASSTEPDRGTEAFF. The CDR3 nucleotides are TGCGCCAGCAGCACCGAACCGGACAGGGGGACTGAAGCTTTCTTT. V usage is TRBV5-1 and J usage is TRBJ1-1; 10 positions match TRBD1. The CDR3 totals 15 residues. The germline CDR1 and CDR2 sequences are SGHRS and YFSETQ. J lost 5 bases, V lost 4 bases, and 8 bases had no gene match.

This clone was seen more than once but under ten times. The V gene is TRBV9, the J gene TRBJ2-1, with a tentative D call TRBD2 (6 bases). Trimming stripped 0 bases from V and 9 bases from J, with 10 bases between. The CDR3 length is 13 residues. The germline CDR1 and CDR2 sequences are SGDLS and YYNGEE. The CDR3 nucleotides read TGTGCCAGCAGCGTAGGGGGGGAGAGTGAGCAGTTCTTC. Protein sequence: CASSVGGESEQFF.

This clone was counted a single time. The rearrangement links TRBV6-4 to TRBJ2-3, with D maybe TRBD2 (5 bases). Trimming took 5 bases from V and 1 from J, leaving 13 bases between them. CDR3 length: 15 amino acids. Germline assignment: CDR1 MRHNA and CDR2 SNTAGT. The CDR3 coding sequence is TGTGCCAGCAGTCTGGAACTCGGGGGCACAGATACGCAGTATTTT. It is translated as CASSLELGGTDTQYF.

This chain uses TRBV9 with TRBJ2-1, with TRBD2 matching over 7 bases. Trimming at V came to 3 bases and at J to 0 bases, leaving 6 bases not matched to a gene. This CDR3 spans 16 amino acids. Germline assignment: CDR1 SGDLS and CDR2 YYNGEE. CDR3 nucleotides: TGTGCCAGCAGCGGTAGCGGGCAGAGCTCCTACAATGAGCAGTTCTTC. Translation gives CASSGSGQSSYNEQFF.

The chain has TRBV4-1 and TRBJ2-2, with 10 bases lining up with TRBD2. The germline CDR1 and CDR2 sequences are MGHRA and YSYEKL. Germline trimming cut 3 bases from V and 4 bases from J; bases unmatched to any gene: 5. The CDR3 is 16 residues long. Here the CDR3 DNA reads TGCGCCAGCAGCCACTCCGGGACTAGCGTCACCGGGGAGCTGTTTTTT. Protein: CASSHSGTSVTGELFF.

The chain couples TRBV7-9 to TRBJ2-5; perhaps TRBD1 as D (6 bases). The J call is in doubt because the DNA end fits TRBJ2-7 better. CDR1 is SEHNR and CDR2 is FQNEAQ in the germline V gene (reference sequence). CDR3 length: 13 residues. CDR3 residues: CASRVAGAYEQYF. The CDR3 bases are TGTGCCAGCAGGGTGGCAGGGGCCTACGAGCAGTACTTC.

The chain has TRBV7-9 and TRBJ1-1; possibly TRBD1 for D (5 bases). The V and J ends lost 2 bases and 5 bases respectively, with 15 bases between them. Germline CDR1 is SEHNR and CDR2 is FQNEAQ (reference sequence). There are 15 residues in the CDR3. Here the CDR3 DNA reads TGTGCCAGCAGCTTAAGGTCGGGGGGTGTTACTGAAGCTTTCTTT. This sequence encodes CASSLRSGGVTEAFF.

V is TRBV7-8 and J is TRBJ2-5; D might be TRBD2 (7 bases). There are 14 residues in the CDR3. CDR1 is SGHVS and CDR2 is FQNEAQ in the germline V gene. Trimming shortened V by 4 bases and J by 4 bases, and 13 bases separated the two germline ends. CDR3: CASSSRAGAETQYF. The CDR3 nucleotides are TGTGCCAGCAGCTCCCGCGCGGGGGCAGAGACCCAGTACTTC. Variable domain in full (rest from reference TRBV7-8 and TRBJ2-5): GAGVSQSPRYKVAKRGQDVALRCDPISGHVSLFWYQQALGQGPEFLTYFQNEAQLDKSGLPSDRFFAERPEGSVSTLKIQRTQQEDSAVYLCASSSRAGAETQYFGPGTRLLVL.

The V gene is TRBV29-1, the J gene TRBJ2-1, with 14 nucleotides matching TRBD2. This CDR3 comprises 16 residues. Germline loops: CDR1 SQVTM, CDR2 ANQGSEA. V was pared by 6 bases and J by 9 bases, with 13 bases of the junction left unmatched. CDR3 DNA: TGCAGCGTAGCTACCGGGACTAGCGGGAGCCGTGCTGAGCAGTTCTTC. Translation: CSVATGTSGSRAEQFF.

This chain uses TRBV6-5 with TRBJ1-1; possibly TRBD1 for D (5 bases). CDR1 and CDR2 from the germline V gene are MNHEY and SVGAGI. Trimming took off 4 bases at V and 1 base at J, with 7 bases between the two ends. The CDR3 spans 13 residues. CDR3 sequence: CASSLQENTEAFF. The CDR3 DNA reads TGTGCCAGCAGTTTACAGGAGAACACTGAAGCTTTCTTT.

This rearrangement joins TRBV30 to TRBJ2-7; 13 bases fit TRBD2. V trimming: 8 bases; J trimming: 6 bases; junction bases outside the gene matches: 7. Looked up from germline, CDR1 is GTSNPN and CDR2 is SVGIG (reference sequence). This CDR3 comprises 13 residues. The CDR3 region is CARKLAGGIEQYF. DNA for the CDR3: TGTGCCCGAAAACTAGCGGGAGGGATCGAGCAGTACTTC.

CDR3 region: CASSWGTGGNYGYTF. The DNA of the CDR3 is TGCGCCAGCAGCTGGGGGACAGGGGGGAACTATGGCTACACCTTC. V is TRBV5-1 and J is TRBJ1-2; 11 bases are shared with TRBD1. The germline CDR1 and CDR2 sequences are SGHRS and YFSETQ. Germline trimming cut 3 bases from V and 2 bases from J; bases unmatched to any gene: 3. The CDR3 sequence is 15 residues long. Full variable domain (rest looked up from reference TRBV5-1 and TRBJ1-2): KAGVTQTPRYLIKTRGQQVTLSCSPISGHRSVSWYQQTPGQGLQFLFEYFSETQRNKGNFPGRFSGRQFSNSRSEMNVSTLELGDSALYLCASSWGTGGNYGYTFGSGTRLTVV.

The chain has TRBV7-9 and TRBJ1-2; D remains unclear. This CDR3 comprises 13 residues. The ends were cut back, 3 bases at V and 8 bases at J, with 13 bases in the middle. Germline V gene data show CDR1 as SEHNR and CDR2 as FQNEAQ (reference sequence). CDR3: CASSFVDSGGYTF. The CDR3 nucleotides read TGTGCCAGCAGCTTCGTCGACTCTGGGGGCTACACCTTC.

V and J are TRBV5-4 and TRBJ2-3; 7 bases are a match to TRBD2. The germline CDR1 and CDR2 sequences are SGHNT and YYREEE (reference sequence). J gave up 4 bases and V 0 bases, and 8 bases lay outside the gene matches. The CDR3 has 16 amino acids. CDR3 protein: CASSLVGLGYSDTQYF. Written as DNA, the CDR3 is TGTGCCAGCAGCTTGGTAGGACTAGGATATTCAGATACGCAGTATTTT.

The chain uses TRBV28 and TRBJ2-1, with a weak D call TRBD2 (6 bases). This CDR3 has 14 residues. V lost 4 bases and J 2 bases, leaving 9 bases between the germline ends. Germline CDR1 and CDR2: MDHEN and SYDVKM. CDR3: CASSSTSTYNEQFF. Written as DNA, the CDR3 is TGTGCCAGCAGTTCTACTAGCACCTACAATGAGCAGTTCTTC. The variable domain in full, with the rest retrieved from reference TRBV28 and TRBJ2-1, is DVKVTQSSRYLVKRTGEKVFLECVQDMDHENMFWYRQDPGLGLRLIYFSYDVKMKEKGDIPEGYSVSREKKERFSLILESASTNQTSMYLCASSSTSTYNEQFFGPGTRLTVL.

J is TRBJ1-1 and V is TRBV7-9; tentatively, D is TRBD1 (5 bases). V lost 6 bases, J lost 3 bases, and 8 bases lay in between. In germline, CDR1 is SEHNR, CDR2 FQNEAQ (reference sequence). This CDR3 region has 12 residues. In DNA, the CDR3 is TGTGCCAGCAGGGGGCCCGACACTGAAGCTTTCTTT. Protein sequence: CASRGPDTEAFF.